This record concerns one TCR beta chain sequence. Which antigen it targets is not known. There are no base qualities to consult, and no much larger clone falls within one base. The germline V gene gives CDR1 as SNHLY and CDR2 as FYNNEI. The CDR3 has 13 amino acids, counting the end cysteine and phenylalanine. Of all the DNA, just the CDR3 is kept, 39 bases in frame from base 1. Trimming takes 8 bases off V and 7 bases off J; junction bases not matched to a gene: 4. This sample is part of a study of PD-1 blockade in classical Hodgkin lymphoma (TCRdb year 2020). About the study as a whole: Nivolumab dosing was 3 mg/kg intravenously every 2 weeks, continuing until either disease progression or unacceptable toxicity. A peripheral blood immune signature of response to PD-1 blockade in classical Hodgkin lymphoma was defined using TCR beta sequencing and CyTOF.

General findings and caveats noted by the study authors: A significant rise by C4D1 was seen in CD4+ but not CD8+ TCR diversity (p=0.0027 vs p=0.16), with the rise being most apparent in complete responders (p=0.02). Lower diversity was seen in patients whose nivolumab began less than 1 year after ASCT, and these patients were left out of later analyses so that immune reconstitution would not confound the results. The study covered only a single clinical trial cohort, and the causes of the repertoire differences, possibly disease activity or prior therapy, were still not defined. Baseline TCR diversity was reported to be lower in newly diagnosed patients than in healthy donors and to be lower still in relapsed/refractory patients. Trial patients achieving complete response had baseline diversity similar to newly diagnosed patients, whereas partial responders and progressors had significantly lower diversity.

The sample's time point label, in plain terms: cycle 2 day 1 (C2D1) of nivolumab. Relapse after autologous stem cell transplantation had occurred in all trial patients, and cohorts A, B and C were distinguished by prior brentuximab vedotin exposure. The trial cohort included more than 55 patients with relapsed/refractory classical Hodgkin lymphoma, and each patient had a best overall response of complete response, partial response or progressive disease. Single-agent nivolumab was administered to trial patients in the multi-cohort phase II CheckMate 205 trial. Best overall response was determined by an independent review committee according to the 2007 International Working Group response criteria. PBMCs from the trial were collected at three points: immediately before nivolumab initiation (C1D1), and during therapy at cycle 2 day 1 and cycle 4 day 1. Peripheral blood was collected in 8 mL Vacutainer Cell Preparation Tubes, from which PBMCs were isolated by centrifugation and then cryopreserved.

The Qiagen DNeasy kit was used to extract genomic DNA both from unsorted PBMCs and from the negatively selected CD4+ and CD8+ fractions. Using primers that anneal to V and J segments, immunoSEQ multiplex PCR amplified the TCR beta CDR3 regions. A synthetic immune receptor repertoire was used to minimize amplification bias, and remaining bias was computationally removed after sequencing. In the paper's pipeline: Custom Python scripts were used to quantify repertoire diversity as the Shannon entropy index. Unsorted, CD4+ and CD8+ repertoires were examined separately, except in combined analyses, for which CD4+ and CD8+ sequences were merged in silico. A clone was considered expanded if an increase in frequency of at least 2-fold after treatment relative to C1D1 was found, and a pseudocount of 0.5 was applied to clones undetected at baseline. Clones with 0 or 1 copy at C1D1 were defined as singleton clones, while clones with 2 or more copies were defined as non-singleton clones. Clones expanded in unsorted samples were annotated as CD4+, CD8+ or unknown by matching protein sequences in sorted samples from the same patient. Wilcoxon tests on paired samples were used to test diversity changes from C1D1 to C4D1. TCRdb obtained this table from immuneACCESS and retained in-frame rearrangements with V and J assigned. These tables miss some clones; where compared with another copy, unresolved V genes account for less than half of the shortfall, and the remainder is unexplained. That table supplies the V and J calls and clone size; D and trimming were determined from the DNA. The sample table contains thousands of clones; only one count was recorded for around 84% of them. 45% of the sample belongs to the ten largest clones.

The origin of this receptor is a human donor with classical Hodgkin lymphoma. The source material was peripheral blood mononuclear cells (PBMCs), sampled before the second cycle of nivolumab. The chain joins TRBV2 to TRBJ1-4; a stretch of 10 junction bases matches TRBD1. The DNA is as follows: TGTGCCAGCGGCGGGACAGGGGTTGAAAAACTGTTTTTT. It encodes CASGGTGVEKLFF. The variable domain in full, with residues beyond the CDR3 obtained from the reference TRBV2 and TRBJ1-4 genes, is EPEVTQTPSHQVTQMGQEVILRCVPISNHLYFYWYRQILGQKVEFLVSFYNNEISEKSEIFDDQFSVERPDGSNFTLKIRSTKLEDSAMYFCASGGTGVEKLFFGSGTQLSVL.